Below, 19 T cell receptor beta chains from the same sample are listed, as sequenced in a study of blood T cell repertoires in COVID-19. This table comes from immunoSEQ multiplex PCR, and its TCRdb copy is limited to in-frame clones, with some not included. Of about 260,000 clones detected, around 87% appear once; the ten largest clones hold approximately 1.5%. The sequenced sample was peripheral blood. These TCRs come from a woman aged 35 to 49 who had recovered from COVID-19.

This clone appeared once. The chain links TRBV9 to TRBJ2-5; 8 bases match TRBD1. The ends lost 4 bases at V and 2 bases at J; junction bases unmatched: 10. The CDR3 runs 16 residues. Germline V gives CDR1 SGDLS, CDR2 YYNGEE. CDR3 loop: CASSFGGDRRQETQYF. Here the CDR3 DNA reads TGTGCCAGCAGCTTCGGAGGGGACAGGCGACAAGAGACCCAGTACTTC.

The CDR3 sequence is CASSFRDRARSPLHF. For the CDR3, the DNA is TGTGCCAGCAGCTTCCGGGACAGGGCACGTTCACCCCTCCACTTT. The chain employs TRBV7-2 and TRBJ1-6, with 9 bases matching TRBD1. Germline V gives CDR1 SGHTA, CDR2 FQGNSA. Unmatched junction bases numbered 6, after V lost 3 bases and J lost 9 bases. This CDR3 is built from 15 residues.

V is TRBV19 and J is TRBJ2-5, with 12 bases aligning to TRBD2. Per the germline V gene, CDR1 is LNHDA and CDR2 is SQIVND (reference sequence). There are 16 residues in the CDR3. V dropped 3 bases and J dropped 4; count of bases not matched to a gene: 6. CDR3 loop: CASSIGLAGSRETQYF. The CDR3 DNA sequence: TGTGCCAGTAGTATTGGACTAGCGGGGTCCCGAGAGACCCAGTACTTC.

This clone was detected only a few times. V and J are TRBV19 and TRBJ2-7, with no clear D. V was shortened by 5 bases and J by 0 bases, with 11 bases between the two germline ends. CDR1 and CDR2 from the germline V gene are LNHDA and SQIVND (reference sequence). The CDR3 totals 14 residues. The CDR3 spells CASSEQVSSYEQYF. CDR3 DNA: TGTGCCAGTAGTGAGCAGGTAAGCTCCTACGAGCAGTACTTC.

The chain recombines TRBV25-1 with TRBJ1-5; maybe TRBD1 (5 bases). In germline, CDR1 is MGHDK, CDR2 SYGVNS. The CDR3 has 14 residues. Trimming took 3 bases from V and 6 from J, leaving 12 bases between them. CDR3: CASSDTWGSQPQHF. The CDR3, as DNA: TGTGCCAGCAGTGACACCTGGGGCAGTCAGCCCCAGCATTTT.

V usage is TRBV5-6 and J usage is TRBJ2-3, with TRBD2 identical over 7 bases. The V gene's germline CDR1 is SGHDT and CDR2 YYEEEE. J gave up 2 bases and V 0 bases, and 9 bases lay outside the gene matches. The CDR3 consists of 17 residues. CDR3 protein: CASSLGPAGDATDTQYF. CDR3 sequence (DNA): TGTGCCAGCAGCTTGGGTCCGGCGGGGGACGCCACAGATACGCAGTATTTT.

This clone has more than one count but fewer than ten. The V gene is TRBV5-1, the J gene TRBJ1-6; D may be TRBD1 (5 bases). Trimming took 1 base from V and 9 from J, leaving 8 bases between them. The CDR3 is made up of 13 amino acids. Germline lookup yields CDR1 SGHRS and CDR2 YFSETQ. As DNA, the CDR3 is TGCGCCAGCAGCTTGCGCCAGGGTTCACCCCTCCACTTT. Protein: CASSLRQGSPLHF.

This chain uses TRBV19 with TRBJ2-3; 11 positions agree with TRBD2. There are 16 residues in the CDR3. Unmatched junction bases numbered 4, after V lost 5 bases and J lost 0 bases. CDR1 is LNHDA and CDR2 is SQIVND in the germline V gene (reference sequence). CDR3 amino acids: CASSPRTSGSTDTQYF. For the CDR3, the DNA is TGTGCCAGTAGTCCCCGGACTAGCGGGAGCACAGATACGCAGTATTTT.

This clone was detected many times. The chain employs TRBV6-5 and TRBJ1-3; the D gene is possibly TRBD1 (6 bases). V was pared by 6 bases and J by 4 bases, with 16 bases between. CDR3 length: 15 residues. Germline assignment: CDR1 MNHEY and CDR2 SVGAGI. The CDR3 region has the DNA TGTGCCAGCAGCCGCCAGGGGAAATCAGGAAACACCATATATTTT. Its protein product is CASSRQGKSGNTIYF.

J is TRBJ1-6 and V is TRBV5-1; 7 nucleotides agree with TRBD1. Germline CDR1 and CDR2: SGHRS and YFSETQ. The CDR3 consists of 16 residues. With 3 bases clipped from V and 6 bases from J, the junction kept 9 bases outside the gene matches. DNA for the CDR3: TGCGCCAGCAGCTCCCTGGGACAGTACCCTAATTCACCCCTCCACTTT. It yields the protein CASSSLGQYPNSPLHF.

The chain recombines TRBV7-6 with TRBJ1-4; D may be TRBD1 (6 bases). Germline V gives CDR1 SGHVS, CDR2 FNYEAQ. With 1 base removed from V and 7 bases from J, the gap between germline ends came to 16 bases. The CDR3 loop spans 16 amino acids. DNA for the CDR3: TGTGCCAGCAGCTTAGTACCGGGAGGGGGTGTTGAAAAACTGTTTTTT. Residues: CASSLVPGGGVEKLFF.

This clone came up many times. The chain has TRBV10-1 and TRBJ1-1; 12 bases line up with TRBD1. Germline V lookup: CDR1 WNHNN, CDR2 SYGVQD (reference sequence). V trimming: 0 bases; J trimming: 11 bases; junction bases outside the gene matches: 10. This CDR3 is built from 16 residues. The DNA of the CDR3 is TGCGCCAGCAGTGAGTCCGGGACAGGGGGCCCAAGAGGGGCTTTCTTT. It specifies CASSESGTGGPRGAFF.

The rearrangement joins TRBV4-3 to TRBJ2-2; D unclear. The germline gives CDR1 LGHNA, CDR2 YSLEER. The CDR3 totals 13 residues. Trimming cost V 4 bases and J 5 bases, with 8 bases left between them. CDR3 sequence reads: CASSLDFTGELFF. CDR3 bases: TGCGCCAGCAGCCTCGACTTTACCGGGGAGCTGTTTTTT.

The V call is TRBV20-1, the J call TRBJ1-1; maybe TRBD1 (6 bases). CDR3 length: 13 amino acids. CDR1 and CDR2 from the germline V gene are DFQATT and SNEGSKA (reference sequence). The germline V and J ends were trimmed by 3 bases and 1 base, with 9 bases remaining between them. CDR3 bases: TGCAGTGCTAGTCGGGACAAGAACACTGAAGCTTTCTTT. Its translation: CSASRDKNTEAFF.

The rearrangement uses TRBV13 and TRBJ1-2; 9 nucleotides match TRBD1. The CDR3 consists of 14 residues. In germline, CDR1 is PRHDT, CDR2 FYEKMQ (reference sequence). After removal of 5 bases from V and 2 bases from J, the junction contained 3 bases not matched to a gene. The DNA for the CDR3 is TGTGCCAGCAGCCCCGGGACAGGGAACTATGGCTACACCTTC. Its translation is CASSPGTGNYGYTF.

This clone appeared a single time. The rearrangement joins TRBV27 to TRBJ2-2, with 15 bases fitting TRBD2. CDR3 length equals 18 residues. Germline lookup yields CDR1 MNHEY and CDR2 SMNVEV (reference sequence). The V gene end was trimmed by 5 bases and the J gene end by 4 bases; junction bases not matched to a gene: 8. CDR3 sequence reads: CASSRTSGGAAFTGELFF. The CDR3 nucleotides are TGTGCCAGCAGTCGGACTAGCGGGGGGGCTGCGTTCACCGGGGAGCTGTTTTTT.

This rearrangement joins TRBV5-4 to TRBJ2-7; TRBD2 is a possible D gene (7 bases). The CDR3 length is 14 residues. Per the germline V gene, CDR1 is SGHNT and CDR2 is YYREEE (reference sequence). Trimming left V 4 bases short and J 3 bases short, with 14 bases between. CDR3 loop: CASSAAGADYEQYF. For the CDR3, the DNA is TGTGCCAGCAGCGCGGCGGGGGCAGACTACGAGCAGTACTTC.

The chain recombines TRBV13 with TRBJ2-7; 8 bases match TRBD1. CDR1 PRHDT and CDR2 FYEKMQ come from the germline V gene (reference sequence). This CDR3 has 14 residues. V was clipped by 5 bases and J by 7 bases; unmatched bases: 10. The CDR3 spells CASSTRTGRREQYF. CDR3 DNA: TGTGCCAGCAGCACTCGGACAGGGAGAAGGGAGCAGTACTTC.

The chain has TRBV30 and TRBJ2-7, with TRBD2 as a possible D gene (6 bases). The CDR3 spans 12 residues. Trimming removed 1 base at V and 5 bases at J, with 9 bases between. Germline assignment: CDR1 GTSNPN and CDR2 SVGIG (reference sequence). Written as DNA, the CDR3 is TGTGCCTGGAGTGCCGGGACTCACGAGCAGTACTTC. It specifies CAWSAGTHEQYF.